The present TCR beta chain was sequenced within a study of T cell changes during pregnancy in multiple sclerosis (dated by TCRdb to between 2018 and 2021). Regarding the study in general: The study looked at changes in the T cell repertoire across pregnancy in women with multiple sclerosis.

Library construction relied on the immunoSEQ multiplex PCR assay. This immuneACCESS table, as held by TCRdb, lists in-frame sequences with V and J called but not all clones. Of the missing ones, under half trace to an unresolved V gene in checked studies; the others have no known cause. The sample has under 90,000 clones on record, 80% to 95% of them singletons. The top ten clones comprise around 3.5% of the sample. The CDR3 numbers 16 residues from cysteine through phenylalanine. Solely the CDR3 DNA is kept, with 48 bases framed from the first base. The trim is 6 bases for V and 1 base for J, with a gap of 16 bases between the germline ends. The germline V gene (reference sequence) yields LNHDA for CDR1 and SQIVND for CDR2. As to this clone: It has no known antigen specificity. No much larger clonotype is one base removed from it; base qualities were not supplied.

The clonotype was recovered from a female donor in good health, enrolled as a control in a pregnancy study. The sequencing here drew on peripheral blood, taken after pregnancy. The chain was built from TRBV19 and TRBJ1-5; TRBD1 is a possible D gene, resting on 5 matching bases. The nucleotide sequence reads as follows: TGTGCCAGTAGCCCCTCTGGGGGGGTGAGCAATCAGCCCCAGCATTTT. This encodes CASSPSGGVSNQPQHF.